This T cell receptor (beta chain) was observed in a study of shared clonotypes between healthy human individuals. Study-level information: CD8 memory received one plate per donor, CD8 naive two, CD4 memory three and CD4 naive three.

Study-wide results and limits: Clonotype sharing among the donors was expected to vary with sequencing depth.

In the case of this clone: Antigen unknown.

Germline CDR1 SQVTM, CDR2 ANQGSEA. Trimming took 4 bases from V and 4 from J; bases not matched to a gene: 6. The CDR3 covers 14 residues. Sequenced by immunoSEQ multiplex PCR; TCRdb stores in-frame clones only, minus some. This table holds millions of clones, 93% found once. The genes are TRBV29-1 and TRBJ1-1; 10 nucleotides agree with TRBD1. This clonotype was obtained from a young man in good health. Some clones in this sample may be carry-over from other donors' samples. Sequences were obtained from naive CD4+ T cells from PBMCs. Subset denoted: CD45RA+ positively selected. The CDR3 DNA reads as TGCAGCGTTGCGGGGGGACAGGGGACCACTGAAGCTTTCTTT. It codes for CSVAGGQGTTEAFF.